The clone carrying this TCR beta chain was detected once. What it recognizes is unknown. This specimen belongs to a study of PD-1 blockade in classical Hodgkin lymphoma. Study-wide context: Treatment was intravenous nivolumab, 3 mg/kg every 2 weeks, until progression. Study observations and caveats: When nivolumab was started under 1 year after ASCT, patients were excluded. Nothing has yet pinned down what causes the repertoire differences, possibly disease activity or prior therapy. Newly diagnosed and completely responding patients shared comparable baseline diversity.

After autologous stem cell transplantation all patients relapsed, and prior brentuximab vedotin exposure differed between cohorts. The investigators isolated CD8+ T cells from thawed PBMCs using magnetic negative selection. The table came from immunoSEQ multiplex PCR; TCRdb's copy has only in-frame clones and leaves some out. The top ten hold under 45% of the sample, which has 12,000 or so clones, roughly 83% seen once. From germline, CDR1 is SGHDN and CDR2 FVKESK. Trimming pared 4 bases from V and 8 bases from J, leaving 14 bases between. This CDR3 is 13 amino acids long. The TCR originated in a human donor with classical Hodgkin lymphoma. This chain uses TRBV14 with TRBJ1-2; D gene unclear. The material was CD8+ T cells from blood, obtained at baseline. Written as DNA, the CDR3 is TGTGCCAGCAGCCCCTCTTCCTGGGGAGGCTACACCTTC. Translation gives CASSPSSWGGYTF.